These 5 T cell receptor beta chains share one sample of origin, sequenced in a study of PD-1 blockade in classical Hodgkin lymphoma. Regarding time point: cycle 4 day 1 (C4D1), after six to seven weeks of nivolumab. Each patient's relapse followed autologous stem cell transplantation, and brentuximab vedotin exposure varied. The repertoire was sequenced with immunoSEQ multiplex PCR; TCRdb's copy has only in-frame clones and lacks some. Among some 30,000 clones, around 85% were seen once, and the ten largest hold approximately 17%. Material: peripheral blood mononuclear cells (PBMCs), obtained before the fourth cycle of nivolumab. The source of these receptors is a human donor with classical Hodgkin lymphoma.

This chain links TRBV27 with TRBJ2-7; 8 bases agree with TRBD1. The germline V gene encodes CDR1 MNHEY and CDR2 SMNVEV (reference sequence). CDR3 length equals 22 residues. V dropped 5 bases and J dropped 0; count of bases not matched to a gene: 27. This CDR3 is CASSQLSPFGQGSNYPSYEQYF. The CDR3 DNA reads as TGTGCCAGCAGTCAACTATCCCCCTTCGGACAGGGATCCAATTATCCCTCCTACGAGCAGTACTTC.

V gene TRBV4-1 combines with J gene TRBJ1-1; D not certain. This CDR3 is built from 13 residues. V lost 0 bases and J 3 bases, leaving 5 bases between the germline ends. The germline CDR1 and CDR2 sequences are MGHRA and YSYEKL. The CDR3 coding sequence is TGCGCCAGCAGCCAAGATGAGTACACTGAAGCTTTCTTT. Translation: CASSQDEYTEAFF.

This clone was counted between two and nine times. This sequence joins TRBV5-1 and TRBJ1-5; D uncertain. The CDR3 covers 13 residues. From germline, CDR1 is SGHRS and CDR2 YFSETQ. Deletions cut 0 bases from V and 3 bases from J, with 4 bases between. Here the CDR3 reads CASSLGTNQPQHF. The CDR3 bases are TGCGCCAGCAGCTTGGGCACCAATCAGCCCCAGCATTTT.

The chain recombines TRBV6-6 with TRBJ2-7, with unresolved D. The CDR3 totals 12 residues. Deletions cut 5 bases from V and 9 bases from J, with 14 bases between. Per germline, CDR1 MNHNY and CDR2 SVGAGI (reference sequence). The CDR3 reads CASSTRRARQYF. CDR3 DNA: TGTGCCAGCAGTACCAGAAGGGCTCGGCAGTACTTC.

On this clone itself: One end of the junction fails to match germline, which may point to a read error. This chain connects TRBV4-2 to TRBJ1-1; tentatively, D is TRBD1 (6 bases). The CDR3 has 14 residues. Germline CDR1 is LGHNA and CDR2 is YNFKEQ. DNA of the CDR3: TGTGCCAGCGGCCAGGAAGGCAGGGGAACTGAAGCTTTCTTT. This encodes CASGQEGRGTEAFF.